Listed below are T cell receptor beta chains from one sample, sequenced in a study of blood T cell repertoires in COVID-19. Sequenced by immunoSEQ multiplex PCR; TCRdb stores in-frame clones only, minus some. The table lists around 700,000 clones, approximately 90% of them singletons, with 0.2% to 0.3% in the top ten. Sequenced sample: peripheral blood. These receptors were taken from a woman in her late teens or twenties with acute or convalescent COVID-19. Both conserved end residues are part of each CDR3. Fields, in order: J gene, clone size, V gene, D gene, CDR3 protein, CDR3 DNA. A D gene is named only where the DNA matches it firmly. A clone size is listed for some rows: how often the clone was seen (once, few, many), or a class if it is expanded.

>TRBJ1-5|.|TRBV15|.
CATVAGGYSNQPQHF
TGTGCCACCGTGGCAGGTGGGTATAGCAATCAGCCCCAGCATTTT
>TRBJ2-3|once|TRBV11-1|.
CASNDVGGHTDTQYF
TGTGCCAGCAACGACGTAGGGGGTCACACAGATACGCAGTATTTT
>TRBJ1-5|.|TRBV2|TRBD1
CASSDRGRVQPQHF
TGTGCCAGCAGCGACAGGGGGCGGGTTCAGCCCCAGCATTTT
>TRBJ1-6|once|TRBV4-3|.
CASSQDNRVEASSPLHF
TGCGCCAGCAGCCAAGATAACCGAGTAGAGGCGAGTTCACCCCTCCACTTT
>TRBJ1-1|few|TRBV2|TRBD1
CASRTGTGGLVTEAFF
TGTGCCAGCAGGACCGGGACAGGGGGCCTTGTCACTGAAGCTTTCTTT
>TRBJ1-5|few|TRBV30|.
CAWTSEPYTGQPQHF
TGTGCCTGGACGAGTGAGCCCTACACAGGGCAGCCCCAGCATTTT
>TRBJ1-1|.|TRBV19|.
CASSSFGAGPEAFF
TGTGCCAGTAGTTCATTCGGCGCGGGCCCCGAAGCTTTCTTT
>TRBJ2-3|.|TRBV7-9|TRBD2
CASSYGLAGGRTDTQYF
TGTGCCAGCAGCTACGGACTAGCGGGGGGTAGGACAGATACGCAGTATTTT
>TRBJ1-2|.|TRBV5-4|.
CASRRDWEDGYTF
TGTGCCAGCAGGAGGGACTGGGAAGACGGCTACACCTTC
>TRBJ2-5|.|TRBV5-4|TRBD2
CASSLLKRGGRPETQYF
TGTGCCAGCAGCTTGTTAAAGCGGGGGGGGCGTCCAGAGACCCAGTACTTC
>TRBJ1-6|.|TRBV18|.
CASSLRENSPLHF
TGTGCCAGCTCCTTACGAGAGAATTCACCCCTCCACTTT
>TRBJ2-3|.|TRBV6-5|.
CASSYSRGSTDTQYF
TGTGCCAGCAGTTACTCACGGGGGAGCACAGATACGCAGTATTTT
>TRBJ2-7|.|TRBV10-3|.
CAISEESVDYSYEQYF
TGTGCCATCAGTGAGGAGTCGGTGGACTACTCCTACGAGCAGTACTTC
>TRBJ1-5|.|TRBV4-1|.
CASSLDSLYNQPQHF
TGCGCCAGCAGCCTTGACAGCCTCTACAATCAGCCCCAGCATTTT
>TRBJ2-1|.|TRBV20-1|TRBD2
CSASVGTSGVNEQFF
TGCAGTGCTAGTGTCGGGACTAGCGGGGTAAATGAGCAGTTCTTC
>TRBJ1-1|.|TRBV15|.
CATSRDRRGNTEAFF
TGTGCCACCAGCAGAGATAGGAGGGGGAACACTGAAGCTTTCTTT
>TRBJ2-1|.|TRBV19|TRBD1
CASASGTGDHNEQFF
TGTGCCAGTGCTTCTGGGACAGGGGATCACAATGAGCAGTTCTTC
>TRBJ2-2|.|TRBV6-6|TRBD2
CASSYSGRGTGELFF
TGTGCCAGCAGTTACTCGGGGCGGGGGACCGGGGAGCTGTTTTTT
>TRBJ2-1|.|TRBV5-5|TRBD2
CASSPGRSGGRDEQFF
TGTGCCAGCAGCCCCGGTCGGAGCGGGGGCCGGGATGAGCAGTTCTTC
>TRBJ1-1|.|TRBV7-3|.
CASSLGGIGTEAFF
TGTGCCAGCAGCTTAGGAGGAATCGGCACTGAAGCTTTCTTT
>TRBJ2-6|.|TRBV15|.
CATSAEDSGANVLTF
TGTGCCACCAGCGCGGAGGACTCTGGGGCCAACGTCCTGACTTTC
>TRBJ2-7|.|TRBV27|.
CASWEGGEQYF
TGTGCCAGCTGGGAAGGGGGCGAGCAGTACTTC
>TRBJ1-5|.|TRBV10-3|TRBD1
CAIRADRENQPQHF
TGTGCCATCAGGGCAGACAGGGAGAATCAGCCCCAGCATTTT
>TRBJ2-2|.|TRBV4-3|TRBD1
CASSQASGGLYTGELFF
TGCGCCAGCAGCCAAGCCTCAGGGGGCCTCTACACCGGGGAGCTGTTTTTT
>TRBJ1-2|.|TRBV25-1|TRBD1
CASSEWSTGDYGYTF
TGTGCCAGCAGTGAATGGAGCACAGGGGACTATGGCTACACCTTC
>TRBJ1-1|.|TRBV2|TRBD1
CASSYRQGNTEAFF
TGTGCCAGCAGCTACCGACAGGGTAACACTGAAGCTTTCTTT
>TRBJ1-1|.|TRBV7-3|.
CASSKTGDTEAFF
TGTGCCAGCAGCAAGACAGGTGACACTGAAGCTTTCTTT
>TRBJ1-1|few|TRBV5-1|.
CASSLAGNTEAFF
TGCGCCAGCAGCTTGGCAGGGAACACTGAAGCTTTCTTT
>TRBJ1-3|.|TRBV3-1/TRBV3-2|.
CASSQEQHSGNTIYF
TGTGCCAGCAGCCAAGAACAGCACTCTGGAAACACCATATATTTT
>TRBJ1-6|.|TRBV6-5|.
CASSYAGEISPLHF
TGTGCCAGCAGTTACGCAGGGGAGATTTCACCCCTCCACTTT
>TRBJ1-2|once|TRBV7-3|.
CASSLRFGGLEPSLDYGYTF
TGTGCCAGCAGCTTACGATTTGGAGGACTGGAGCCGTCATTGGACTATGGCTACACCTTC
>TRBJ1-2|.|TRBV3-1/TRBV3-2|TRBD1
CASSRRDRGPGYTF
TGTGCCAGCAGCCGCCGGGACAGGGGGCCTGGCTACACCTTC
>TRBJ2-1|.|TRBV9|.
CASSAGQGAGAPFPFF
TGTGCCAGCAGCGCGGGGCAGGGGGCGGGGGCACCCTTCCCGTTCTTC
>TRBJ1-1|once|TRBV28|.
CASSPDTEAFF
TGTGCCAGCAGTCCAGACACTGAAGCTTTCTTT
>TRBJ1-1|.|TRBV6-5|.
CASSYSSPSHTEAFF
TGTGCCAGCAGTTACTCGAGTCCTTCTCACACTGAAGCTTTCTTT